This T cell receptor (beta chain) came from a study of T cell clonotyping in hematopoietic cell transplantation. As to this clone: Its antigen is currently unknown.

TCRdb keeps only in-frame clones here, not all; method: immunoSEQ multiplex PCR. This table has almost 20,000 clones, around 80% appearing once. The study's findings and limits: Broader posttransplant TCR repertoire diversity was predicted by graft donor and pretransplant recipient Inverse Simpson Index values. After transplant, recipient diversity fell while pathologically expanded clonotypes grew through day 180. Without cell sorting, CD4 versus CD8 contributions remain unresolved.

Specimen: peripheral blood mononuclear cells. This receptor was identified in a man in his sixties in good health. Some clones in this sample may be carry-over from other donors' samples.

DNA of the CDR3: TGCGCCAGCCGTCCAGGGTTGGAGGGGCGGAATGAAAAACTGTTTTTT. Protein: CASRPGLEGRNEKLFF. The chain combines TRBV5-1 with TRBJ1-4, with a possible D match to TRBD1 (5 bases). Germline V gives CDR1 SGHRS, CDR2 YFSETQ. This CDR3 spans 16 amino acids. The V end was cut by 7 bases, the J end by 5 bases, with 21 bases between.